This T cell receptor (beta chain) stems from a study of blood T cells in healthy people across ages. Study results and caveats: Diversity estimates from one million T cells were considered underestimates.

Then a second PCR, running about 6 to 11 cycles, was carried out with a sample-barcoded 5' primer and a J-beta primer mix. TCRdb fed the 5' RACE reads into MiXCR, producing one record per CDR3 protein. The table shows over 1.5 million distinct CDR3 sequences, with 49% occurring only once. The length of the CDR3 is 13 residues. The ends were cut back, 2 bases at V and 5 bases at J, with 10 bases in the middle. Germline loops: CDR1 MGHDK, CDR2 SYGVNS. A single count supports this clonotype. Its matching antigen is unknown. The TCR sequence derives from a woman aged 40 to 49 in good health. The material sequenced was blood. The chain carries TRBV25-1 and TRBJ2-7; possibly TRBD1 or TRBD2 for D (6 bases each). The CDR3 loop reads CASSENGGHEQYF. CDR3 DNA: TGTGCCAGCAGTGAAAACGGGGGCCACGAGCAGTACTTC.